The 30 T cell receptor beta chains in this list originate from one sample, sequenced in a study of cytomegalovirus exposure and HLA in healthy donors. PCR used 60 Vbeta primers and 13 Jbeta primers. The repertoire was sequenced with immunoSEQ multiplex PCR; TCRdb's copy has only in-frame clones and lacks some. This sample carries about 130,000 clones, about 78% of them seen once, and the ten largest clones take less than 5%. Sequenced input: PBMCs. These receptor sequences come from a man aged 25 to 40 in good health and CMV-seronegative.

The rearrangement joins TRBV5-4 to TRBJ1-1; D is perhaps TRBD1 (5 bases). Trimming left V 6 bases short and J 4 bases short, with 7 bases between. Germline CDR1 SGHNT, CDR2 YYREEE (reference sequence). The CDR3 has 11 amino acids. The CDR3 loop is CASIGGTEAFF. As DNA, the CDR3 is TGTGCCAGCATCGGGGGCACTGAAGCTTTCTTT.

The chain combines TRBV11-2 with TRBJ1-2, with a tentative D call TRBD1 (5 bases). Germline V gives CDR1 SGHAT, CDR2 FQNNGV. The CDR3 covers 16 residues. V was shortened by 1 base and J by 6 bases, with 18 bases between the two germline ends. The CDR3, as DNA: TGTGCCAGCAGCTTAGTCGGACCGGGACTAGCCCATGGCTACACCTTC. Its translation: CASSLVGPGLAHGYTF.

This clone showed up just a few times. The chain recombines TRBV29-1 with TRBJ2-5; 8 bases align to TRBD1. The CDR3 is 12 amino acids. Unmatched junction bases numbered 2, after V lost 8 bases and J lost 0 bases. CDR1 and CDR2 (germline): SQVTM, ANQGSEA. Here the CDR3 DNA reads TGCAGCCACAGGGGGTACCAAGAGACCCAGTACTTC. Its protein is CSHRGYQETQYF.

This chain links TRBV7-7 with TRBJ2-1; D might be TRBD1 (5 bases). The CDR3 consists of 14 residues. V dropped 1 base and J dropped 4 bases, with 8 bases sitting between them. Germline-derived CDR1 and CDR2 are SSHAT and FNYEAQ (reference sequence). DNA for the CDR3: TGTGCCAGCAGCTTAGGGGGCGTTTACAATGAGCAGTTCTTC. Translating gives CASSLGGVYNEQFF.

The chain has TRBV2 and TRBJ1-1; 11 bases are shared with TRBD1. Trimming cost V 7 bases and J 0 bases; bases outside gene matches: 4. Germline V gene data show CDR1 as SNHLY and CDR2 as FYNNEI. The CDR3 extends over 15 amino acids. In DNA form, the CDR3 reads TGTGCCAGCACCGGACAGGGGGCCCTGAACACTGAAGCTTTCTTT. Translating it yields CASTGQGALNTEAFF.

The rearrangement links TRBV4-2 to TRBJ2-5, with a possible D match to TRBD2 (5 bases). CDR1 LGHNA and CDR2 YNFKEQ come from the germline V gene. The germline V and J ends were trimmed by 0 bases and 5 bases, with 10 bases remaining between them. The CDR3 is 14 amino acids. This chain's CDR3 is CASSQDRGRETQYF. The CDR3 nucleotides are TGTGCCAGCAGCCAAGATCGGGGTAGGGAGACCCAGTACTTC.

The chain uses TRBV13 and TRBJ2-7; the D gene is possibly TRBD1 (6 bases). Germline V gene lookup returns CDR1 PRHDT and CDR2 FYEKMQ (reference sequence). This CDR3 has 15 residues. With 1 base removed from V and 4 bases from J, the gap between germline ends came to 14 bases. Here the CDR3 reads CASSLDQGQYYEQYF. Here the CDR3 DNA reads TGTGCCAGCAGCTTAGACCAGGGACAATATTACGAGCAGTACTTC. The full variable domain, with the rest looked up from reference TRBV13 and TRBJ2-7, is AAGVIQSPRHLIKEKRETATLKCYPIPRHDTVYWYQQGPGQDPQFLISFYEKMQSDKGSIPDRFSAQQFSDYHSELNMSSLELGDSALYFCASSLDQGQYYEQYFGPGTRLTVT.

This rearrangement joins TRBV29-1 to TRBJ1-2; D unclear. Germline CDR1 reads SQVTM; CDR2 reads ANQGSEA. There are 12 residues in the CDR3. V was trimmed by 3 bases and J by 6 bases, leaving 11 bases between them. CDR3 loop: CSVERVLDGYTF. CDR3 DNA: TGCAGCGTTGAGAGGGTTCTTGATGGCTACACCTTC.

The table lists this clone with a count of one. This sequence joins TRBV28 and TRBJ2-2; TRBD1 might be the D (5 bases). The CDR3 is made up of 15 amino acids. The germline V and J ends were trimmed by 5 bases and 1 base, with 11 bases remaining between them. In germline, CDR1 is MDHEN, CDR2 SYDVKM. The CDR3: CASSPTDRNTGELFF. CDR3 in DNA: TGTGCCAGCAGTCCAACCGACAGGAACACCGGGGAGCTGTTTTTT.

The chain carries TRBV7-2 and TRBJ2-5, with D possibly being TRBD1 (6 bases). V was cut by 3 bases and J by 5 bases, with 10 bases left in between. This CDR3 comprises 13 residues. Germline V lookup: CDR1 SGHTA, CDR2 FQGNSA. The CDR3 reads CASSLGARETQYF. CDR3 in DNA: TGTGCCAGCAGCTTGGGGGCGCGGGAGACCCAGTACTTC. The full variable domain, completed using reference TRBV7-2 and TRBJ2-5, is GAGVSQSPSNKVTEKGKDVELRCDPISGHTALYWYRQSLGQGLEFLIYFQGNSAPDKSGLPSDRFSAERTGGSVSTLTIQRTQQEDSAVYLCASSLGARETQYFGPGTRLLVL.

V and J are TRBV11-3 and TRBJ1-3, with D perhaps TRBD1 (5 bases). V was clipped by 5 bases and J by 0 bases, with 11 bases between them. This CDR3 spans 15 amino acids. The germline V gene has CDR1 SGHNT and CDR2 YENEEA. The CDR3 region is CASSAGLSSGNTIYF. The CDR3 region has the DNA TGTGCCAGCAGCGCAGGGCTATCCTCTGGAAACACCATATATTTT.

Only a few counts were recorded for this clone. The V and J genes are TRBV28 and TRBJ2-1; D is perhaps TRBD2 (6 bases). CDR1 and CDR2 from the germline V gene are MDHEN and SYDVKM. V was pared by 3 bases and J by 7 bases, with 10 bases between. This CDR3 is 13 amino acids long. Written as DNA, the CDR3 is TGTGCCAGCAGTTTCGGGACTCCAAATGAGCAGTTCTTC. Its translation: CASSFGTPNEQFF. Full variable domain (rest looked up from reference TRBV28 and TRBJ2-1): DVKVTQSSRYLVKRTGEKVFLECVQDMDHENMFWYRQDPGLGLRLIYFSYDVKMKEKGDIPEGYSVSREKKERFSLILESASTNQTSMYLCASSFGTPNEQFFGPGTRLTVL.

The chain employs TRBV5-5 and TRBJ2-3, with a tentative D call TRBD1 (6 bases). V shed 10 bases and J shed 0 bases, with 18 bases lying between them. Germline V gene lookup returns CDR1 SGHKS and CDR2 YYEKEE (reference sequence). The CDR3 totals 15 residues. The CDR3 region is CAGEKTGSSTDTQYF. As DNA, the CDR3 is TGTGCCGGCGAGAAGACAGGATCTAGCACAGATACGCAGTATTTT.

Notes on this clone: The junction departs from germline at one end; a sequencing error may be responsible. The chain joins TRBV9 to TRBJ2-7, with 8 bases aligning to TRBD1. This CDR3 contains 16 residues. Germline V gives CDR1 SGDLS, CDR2 YYNGEE. CDR3 in amino acids: CVSSPRSTGVPYEQYF. Written as DNA, the CDR3 is TGTGTCAGCAGCCCCCGCTCGACAGGGGTTCCCTACGAGCAGTACTTC. The full variable domain, completed using reference TRBV9 and TRBJ2-7, is DSGVTQTPKHLITATGQRVTLRCSPRSGDLSVYWYQQSLDQGLQFLIQYYNGEERAKGNILERFSAQQFPDLHSELNLSSLELGDSALYFCVSSPRSTGVPYEQYFGPGTRLTVT.

This chain links TRBV4-3 with TRBJ2-1; D not certain. CDR3 length equals 18 residues. V was shortened by 0 bases and J by 4 bases, with 19 bases between the two germline ends. CDR1 and CDR2 (germline): LGHNA, YSLEER. The DNA for the CDR3 is TGCGCCAGCAGCCAAGATTCCCCAGCAACTACATATTACAATGAGCAGTTCTTC. It translates to CASSQDSPATTYYNEQFF.

The rearrangement links TRBV6-1 to TRBJ2-7; perhaps TRBD2 as D (6 bases). V lost 2 bases and J lost 2, with 16 bases in between. This CDR3 spans 16 amino acids. Germline CDR1 MNHNS, CDR2 SASEGT. This chain's CDR3 is CASSESWDSLAYEQYF. CDR3 coding DNA: TGTGCCAGCAGTGAAAGTTGGGACTCCTTGGCCTACGAGCAGTACTTC.

The chain carries TRBV10-3 and TRBJ2-7, with D possibly being TRBD1 (6 bases). Germline values: CDR1 ENHRY, CDR2 SYGVKD. V lost 6 bases, J lost 3 bases, and 21 bases lay in between. This CDR3 is built from 16 residues. The CDR3 region has the DNA TGTGCCATCAGGAAAAACTCACAGGGACCCAACTACGAGCAGTACTTC. It encodes CAIRKNSQGPNYEQYF.

This chain links TRBV5-6 with TRBJ2-2; TRBD1 agrees at 7 bases. This CDR3 region has 17 residues. V lost 2 bases, J lost 0 bases, and 7 bases stayed unmatched. Germline values: CDR1 SGHDT, CDR2 YYEEEE. In nucleotides, the CDR3 is TGTGCCAGCAGCTTAAGAATCGGGACAGCGAACACCGGGGAGCTGTTTTTT. Its protein is CASSLRIGTANTGELFF. Full variable domain (missing parts from reference TRBV5-6 and TRBJ2-2): DAGVTQSPTHLIKTRGQQVTLRCSPKSGHDTVSWYQQALGQGPQFIFQYYEEEERQRGNFPDRFSGHQFPNYSSELNVNALLLGDSALYLCASSLRIGTANTGELFFGEGSRLTVL.

The chain employs TRBV5-1 and TRBJ1-1; TRBD1 is a possible D gene (5 bases). V lost 4 bases and J 0 bases, leaving 13 bases between the germline ends. The CDR3 has 15 residues. Germline V lookup: CDR1 SGHRS, CDR2 YFSETQ. As DNA, the CDR3 is TGCGCCAGCAGCCGGGGGGAAAGGGTGAACACTGAAGCTTTCTTT. Protein sequence: CASSRGERVNTEAFF.

The chain combines TRBV7-2 with TRBJ1-1; D gene ambiguous. The CDR3 has 16 residues. Trimming took 2 bases from V and 0 from J, leaving 13 bases between them. The germline V gene encodes CDR1 SGHTA and CDR2 FQGNSA. CDR3 in DNA: TGTGCCAGCAGCTTACGGACGGGATCCATGAACACTGAAGCTTTCTTT. Encoded protein: CASSLRTGSMNTEAFF. Based on the CDR3 plus reference TRBV7-2 and TRBJ1-1, the full variable domain is GAGVSQSPSNKVTEKGKDVELRCDPISGHTALYWYRQSLGQGLEFLIYFQGNSAPDKSGLPSDRFSAERTGGSVSTLTIQRTQQEDSAVYLCASSLRTGSMNTEAFFGQGTRLTVV.

The rearrangement uses TRBV6-1 and TRBJ2-7; TRBD1 agrees at 7 bases. The germline V gene has CDR1 MNHNS and CDR2 SASEGT. The V and J ends lost 8 bases and 2 bases, in that order; junction bases with no gene match: 9. The length of the CDR3 is 14 residues. CDR3 nucleotides: TGTGCCAGCCCTGGGCCGACAGGGACCTACGAGCAGTACTTC. This sequence encodes CASPGPTGTYEQYF.

The chain couples TRBV10-3 to TRBJ2-5; 9 bases agree with TRBD2. Germline assignment: CDR1 ENHRY and CDR2 SYGVKD. The length of the CDR3 is 16 residues. With 0 bases clipped from V and 1 base from J, the junction kept 3 bases outside the gene matches. CDR3 nucleotide sequence: TGTGCCATCAGTGAGTCTGAGCGGGGGGCCCAAGAGACCCAGTACTTC. As protein: CAISESERGAQETQYF.

The genes are TRBV6-4 and TRBJ2-2; D is possibly TRBD2 (7 bases). CDR3 length equals 16 residues. In germline, CDR1 is MRHNA, CDR2 SNTAGT. V was pared by 9 bases and J by 4 bases, with 21 bases between. CDR3 in amino acids: CASSATGREPTGELFF. The CDR3 DNA reads as TGTGCCAGTAGCGCTACAGGGAGGGAGCCCACCGGGGAGCTGTTTTTT.

This sequence joins TRBV7-9 and TRBJ2-3, with 7 bases fitting TRBD1. Per the germline V gene, CDR1 is SEHNR and CDR2 is FQNEAQ (reference sequence). Trimming took 4 bases from V and 7 from J; bases not matched to a gene: 11. This CDR3 is 15 amino acids long. The CDR3 nucleotides read TGTGCCAGCAGCTCGCCGGGACAGCTCGCTTATACGCAGTATTTT. This translates into CASSSPGQLAYTQYF. Variable domain in full (rest from reference TRBV7-9 and TRBJ2-3): DTGVSQNPRHKITKRGQNVTFRCDPISEHNRLYWYRQTLGQGPEFLTYFQNEAQLEKSRLLSDRFSAERPKGSFSTLEIQRTEQGDSAMYLCASSSPGQLAYTQYFGPGTRLTVL.

This chain joins TRBV9 and TRBJ1-2; 8 bases align to TRBD1. The CDR3 has 13 residues. The V segment lost 2 bases and the J segment 5 bases; nucleotides outside the gene matches: 2. Germline values: CDR1 SGDLS, CDR2 YYNGEE. The CDR3 sequence is CASSVGQAYGYTF. The DNA of the CDR3 is TGTGCCAGCAGCGTGGGACAGGCATATGGCTACACCTTC.

The chain couples TRBV5-5 to TRBJ1-4; a weak D match, TRBD1 (6 bases). The CDR3 runs to 15 residues. Between the trimmed V and J ends, which lost 4 bases and 7 bases, there was a span of 17 bases. CDR1 and CDR2 from the germline V gene are SGHKS and YYEKEE (reference sequence). The CDR3 is CASSTTGWVGEKLFF. CDR3 DNA sequence: TGTGCCAGCAGCACCACAGGGTGGGTCGGTGAAAAACTGTTTTTT. Combining the CDR3 with reference TRBV5-5 and TRBJ1-4 gives the whole variable domain DAGVTQSPTHLIKTRGQQVTLRCSPISGHKSVSWYQQVLGQGPQFIFQYYEKEERGRGNFPDRFSARQFPNYSSELNVNALLLGDSALYLCASSTTGWVGEKLFFGSGTQLSVL.

V and J are TRBV28 and TRBJ2-7; D call uncertain. The CDR3 has 14 residues. Trimming took 3 bases from V and 2 from J, leaving 11 bases between them. CDR1 and CDR2 from the germline V gene are MDHEN and SYDVKM. CDR3 protein: CASSFSQDTYEQYF. The CDR3 coding sequence is TGTGCCAGCAGTTTCTCGCAGGATACCTACGAGCAGTACTTC.

DNA of the CDR3: TGTGCCAGCAGATGGACTAGAGCAGATACGCAGTATTTT. It codes for CASRWTRADTQYF. V usage is TRBV6-5 and J usage is TRBJ2-3; TRBD2 agrees at 7 bases. The CDR3 has 13 residues. Losses at the gene ends were 6 bases for V and 4 bases for J; bases not matched to a gene: 4. Germline V CDR1 and CDR2: MNHEY, SVGAGI.

The chain couples TRBV5-1 to TRBJ1-3, with no clear D. CDR3 size: 16 residues. Germline V lookup: CDR1 SGHRS, CDR2 YFSETQ. The germline V and J ends were trimmed by 1 base and 2 bases, with 13 bases remaining between them. CDR3 loop: CASSLREKTAGNTIYF. CDR3 DNA: TGCGCCAGCAGCTTGCGGGAGAAAACTGCTGGAAACACCATATATTTT.

This chain joins TRBV5-6 and TRBJ1-4; D perhaps matches TRBD1 (5 bases). This CDR3 has 14 residues. Germline V lookup: CDR1 SGHDT, CDR2 YYEEEE. Deletions cut 3 bases from V and 7 bases from J, with 13 bases between. The CDR3 DNA reads TGTGCCAGCAGCTCCCCCATGGGGGGTGAAAAACTGTTTTTT. Its protein is CASSSPMGGEKLFF.